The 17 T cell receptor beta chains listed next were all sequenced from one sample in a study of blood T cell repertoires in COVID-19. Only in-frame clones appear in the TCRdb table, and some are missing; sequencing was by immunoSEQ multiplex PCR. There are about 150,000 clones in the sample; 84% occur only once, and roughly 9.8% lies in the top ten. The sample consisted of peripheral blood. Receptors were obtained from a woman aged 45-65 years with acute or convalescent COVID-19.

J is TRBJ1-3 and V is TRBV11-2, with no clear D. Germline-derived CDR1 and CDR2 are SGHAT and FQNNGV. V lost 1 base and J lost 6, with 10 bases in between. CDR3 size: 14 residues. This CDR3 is CASSLAEAINTIYF. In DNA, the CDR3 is TGTGCCAGCAGCTTAGCAGAAGCGATAAACACCATATATTTT.

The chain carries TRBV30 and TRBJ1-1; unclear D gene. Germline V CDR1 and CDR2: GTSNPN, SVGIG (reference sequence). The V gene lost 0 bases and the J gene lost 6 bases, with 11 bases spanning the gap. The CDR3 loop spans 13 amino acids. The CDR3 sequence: CAWSVGGIAEAFF. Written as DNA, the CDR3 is TGTGCCTGGAGTGTCGGAGGGATCGCTGAAGCTTTCTTT.

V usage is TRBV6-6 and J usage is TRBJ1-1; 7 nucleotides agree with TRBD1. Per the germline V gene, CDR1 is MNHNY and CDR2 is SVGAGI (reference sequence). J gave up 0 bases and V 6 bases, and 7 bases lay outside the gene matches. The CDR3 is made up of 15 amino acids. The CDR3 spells CASRTGTAMNTEAFF. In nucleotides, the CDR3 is TGTGCCAGCAGAACCGGGACAGCAATGAACACTGAAGCTTTCTTT.

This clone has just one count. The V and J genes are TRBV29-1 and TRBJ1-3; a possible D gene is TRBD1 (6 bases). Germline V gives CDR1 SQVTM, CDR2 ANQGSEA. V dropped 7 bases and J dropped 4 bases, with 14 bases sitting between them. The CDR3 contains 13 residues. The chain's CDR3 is CSARTGPGNTIYF. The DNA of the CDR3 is TGCAGCGCCAGAACAGGGCCCGGAAACACCATATATTTT.

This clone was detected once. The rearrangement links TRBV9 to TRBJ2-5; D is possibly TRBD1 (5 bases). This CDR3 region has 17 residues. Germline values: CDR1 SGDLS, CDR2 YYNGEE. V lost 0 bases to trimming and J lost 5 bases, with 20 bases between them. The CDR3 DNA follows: TGTGCCAGCAGCGTAGTTGGCTCAGGGATTTCGGTGGAGACCCAGTACTTC. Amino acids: CASSVVGSGISVETQYF.

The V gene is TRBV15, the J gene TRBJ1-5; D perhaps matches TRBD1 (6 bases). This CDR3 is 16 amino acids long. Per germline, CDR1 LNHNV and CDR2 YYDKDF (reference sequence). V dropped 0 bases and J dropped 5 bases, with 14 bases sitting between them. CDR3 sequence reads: CATSRDVRTVHQPQHF. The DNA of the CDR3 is TGTGCCACCAGCAGAGATGTACGGACAGTCCATCAGCCCCAGCATTTT.

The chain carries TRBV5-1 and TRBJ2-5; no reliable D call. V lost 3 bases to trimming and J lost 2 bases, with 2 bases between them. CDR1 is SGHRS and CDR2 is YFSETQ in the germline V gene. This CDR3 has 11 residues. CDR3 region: CASSSQETQYF. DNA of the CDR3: TGCGCCAGCAGCTCTCAAGAGACCCAGTACTTC.

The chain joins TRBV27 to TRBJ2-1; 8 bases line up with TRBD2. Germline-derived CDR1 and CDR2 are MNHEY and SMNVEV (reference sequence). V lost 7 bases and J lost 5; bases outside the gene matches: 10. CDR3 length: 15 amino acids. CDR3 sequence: CASIRWSGGHNEQFF. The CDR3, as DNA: TGTGCCAGCATCCGGTGGAGCGGGGGTCACAATGAGCAGTTCTTC.

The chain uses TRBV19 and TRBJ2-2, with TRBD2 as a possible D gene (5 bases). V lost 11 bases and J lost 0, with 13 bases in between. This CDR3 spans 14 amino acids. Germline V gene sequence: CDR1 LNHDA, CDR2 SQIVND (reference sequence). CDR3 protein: CAASGVANTGELFF. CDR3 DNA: TGTGCCGCGTCCGGGGTCGCGAACACCGGGGAGCTGTTTTTT.

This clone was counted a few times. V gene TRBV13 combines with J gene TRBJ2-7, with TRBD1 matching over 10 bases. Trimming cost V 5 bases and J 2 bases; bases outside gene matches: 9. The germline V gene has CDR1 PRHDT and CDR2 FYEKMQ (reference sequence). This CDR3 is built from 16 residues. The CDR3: CASSPPLGQGAYEQYF. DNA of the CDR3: TGTGCCAGCAGCCCCCCCCTTGGACAGGGGGCCTACGAGCAGTACTTC. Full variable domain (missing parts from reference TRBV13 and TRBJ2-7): AAGVIQSPRHLIKEKRETATLKCYPIPRHDTVYWYQQGPGQDPQFLISFYEKMQSDKGSIPDRFSAQQFSDYHSELNMSSLELGDSALYFCASSPPLGQGAYEQYFGPGTRLTVT.

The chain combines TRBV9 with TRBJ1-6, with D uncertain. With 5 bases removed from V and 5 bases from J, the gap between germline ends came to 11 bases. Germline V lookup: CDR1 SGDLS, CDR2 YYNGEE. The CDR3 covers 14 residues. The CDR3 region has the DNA TGTGCCAGCAGGGCAGGACTAGATAATTCACCCCTCCACTTT. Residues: CASRAGLDNSPLHF.

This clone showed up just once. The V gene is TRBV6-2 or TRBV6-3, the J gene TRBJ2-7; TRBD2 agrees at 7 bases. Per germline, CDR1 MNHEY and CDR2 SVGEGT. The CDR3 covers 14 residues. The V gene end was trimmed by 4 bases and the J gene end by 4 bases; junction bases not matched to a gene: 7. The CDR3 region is CASSLRGDEYEQYF. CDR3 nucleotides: TGTGCCAGCAGTTTACGGGGGGACGAATACGAGCAGTACTTC.

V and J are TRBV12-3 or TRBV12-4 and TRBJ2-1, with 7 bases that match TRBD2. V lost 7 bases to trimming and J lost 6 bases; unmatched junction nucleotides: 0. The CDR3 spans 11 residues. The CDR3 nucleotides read TGTGCCAGCACGGGGGGCAATGAGCAGTTCTTC. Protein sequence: CASTGGNEQFF.

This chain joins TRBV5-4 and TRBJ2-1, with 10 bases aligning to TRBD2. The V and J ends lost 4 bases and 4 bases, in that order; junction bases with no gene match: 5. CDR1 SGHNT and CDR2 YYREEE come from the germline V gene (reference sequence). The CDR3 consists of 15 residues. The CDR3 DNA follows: TGTGCCAGCAGCCGACGACTAGCGGGTTACAATGAGCAGTTCTTC. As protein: CASSRRLAGYNEQFF.

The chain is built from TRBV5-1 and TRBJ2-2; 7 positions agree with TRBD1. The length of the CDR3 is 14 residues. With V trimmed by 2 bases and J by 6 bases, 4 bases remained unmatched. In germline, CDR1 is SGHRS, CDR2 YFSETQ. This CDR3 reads CASSFGQASGELFF. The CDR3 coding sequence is TGCGCCAGCAGCTTCGGACAGGCCTCCGGGGAGCTGTTTTTT.

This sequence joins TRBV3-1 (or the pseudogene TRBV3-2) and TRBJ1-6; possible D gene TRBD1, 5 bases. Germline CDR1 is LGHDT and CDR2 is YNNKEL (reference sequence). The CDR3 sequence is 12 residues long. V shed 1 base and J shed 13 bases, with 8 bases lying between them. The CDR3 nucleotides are TGTGCCAGCAGCCAAGGCCGGGGGCCCCTCCACTTT. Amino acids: CASSQGRGPLHF.

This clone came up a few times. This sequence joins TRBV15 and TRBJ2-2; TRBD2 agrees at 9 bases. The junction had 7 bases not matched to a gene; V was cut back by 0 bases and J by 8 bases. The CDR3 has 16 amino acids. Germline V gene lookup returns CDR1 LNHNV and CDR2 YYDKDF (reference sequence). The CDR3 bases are TGTGCCACCAGCAGAGATGGCGGGAGGGCCGCGGGGGAGCTGTTTTTT. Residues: CATSRDGGRAAGELFF.